The entry below gives a single TCR beta chain sequence along with its context. Its specificity is unknown. CDR1 SQVTM and CDR2 ANQGSEA come from the germline V gene. Trimming shortened V by 6 bases and J by 7 bases, and 24 bases separated the two germline ends. The CDR3 covers 15 residues. These data originate in a study of a mutant IDH1 vaccine in newly diagnosed glioma. Study-wide results and limits: Changes to the top peripheral T cell clonotypes appeared unrelated to pseudoprogression.

Clones were sequenced by immunoSEQ multiplex PCR, and TCRdb holds only the in-frame ones, with some missing. Of tens of thousands of clones in the sample, over 70% are singletons; the top ten hold about 21%. Sample time point: baseline, week 1 (first vaccination visit). As to treatment: pre-vaccination baseline after standard-of-care therapy. Each donor presented with a new WHO grade 3 or 4 astrocytoma that tested IDH1-mutant and showed ATRX loss. The sample was PBMCs, taken from a glioma patient treated with radiotherapy, temozolomide or both. This chain joins TRBV29-1 and TRBJ2-5; the D gene could be TRBD1 or TRBD2 (8 bases each). The receptor's source is a man under 40 with glioma. The CDR3 region is CSVERGTGTKGTQYF. CDR3 bases: TGCAGCGTGGAGCGGGGGACAGGAACCAAGGGGACCCAGTACTTC.